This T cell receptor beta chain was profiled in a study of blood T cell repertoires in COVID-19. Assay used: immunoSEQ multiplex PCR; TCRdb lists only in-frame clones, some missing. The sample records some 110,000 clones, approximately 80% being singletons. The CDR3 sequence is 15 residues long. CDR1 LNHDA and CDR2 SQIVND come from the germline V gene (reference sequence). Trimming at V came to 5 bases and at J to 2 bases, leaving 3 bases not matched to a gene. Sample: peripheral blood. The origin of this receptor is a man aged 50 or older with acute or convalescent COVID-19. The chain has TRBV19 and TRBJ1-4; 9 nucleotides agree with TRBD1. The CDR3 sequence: CASSLGQGTNEKLFF. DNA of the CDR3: TGTGCCAGTAGTCTCGGACAGGGGACTAATGAAAAACTGTTTTTT.